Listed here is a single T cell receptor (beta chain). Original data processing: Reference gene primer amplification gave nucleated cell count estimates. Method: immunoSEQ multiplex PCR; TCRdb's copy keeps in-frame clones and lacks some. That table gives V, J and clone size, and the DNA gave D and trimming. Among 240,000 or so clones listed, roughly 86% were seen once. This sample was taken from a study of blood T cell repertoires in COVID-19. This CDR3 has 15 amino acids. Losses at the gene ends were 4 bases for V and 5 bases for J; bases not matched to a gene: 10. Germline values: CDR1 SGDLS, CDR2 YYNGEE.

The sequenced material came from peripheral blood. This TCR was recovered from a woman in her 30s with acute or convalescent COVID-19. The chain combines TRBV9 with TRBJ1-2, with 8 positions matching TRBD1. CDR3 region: CASSPPGTGYYGYTF. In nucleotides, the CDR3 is TGTGCCAGCAGCCCCCCCGGGACAGGTTATTATGGCTACACCTTC.